The 2 T cell receptor beta chains in this list originate from one sample, sequenced in a study of blood T cell repertoires in COVID-19. Data came from immunoSEQ multiplex PCR; TCRdb stores just in-frame clones and leaves some out. Of over 150,000 clones in the sample, 83% were seen once. Source material: peripheral blood. All receptors come from a woman of 80 years or more with acute or convalescent COVID-19.

V is TRBV5-1 and J is TRBJ2-7, with D perhaps TRBD2 (5 bases). The CDR3 runs to 15 residues. Trimming removed 3 bases from V and 1 base from J, with 14 bases in between. Germline assignment: CDR1 SGHRS and CDR2 YFSETQ. The CDR3 nucleotides read TGCGCCAGCAGCTGGAATTCGGAGGTATCCTACGAGCAGTACTTC. It specifies CASSWNSEVSYEQYF. Full variable domain (rest looked up from reference TRBV5-1 and TRBJ2-7): KAGVTQTPRYLIKTRGQQVTLSCSPISGHRSVSWYQQTPGQGLQFLFEYFSETQRNKGNFPGRFSGRQFSNSRSEMNVSTLELGDSALYLCASSWNSEVSYEQYFGPGTRLTVT.

Here the CDR3 reads CASSLQGGSSYEQYF. DNA of the CDR3: TGTGCCAGCAGCTTGCAGGGAGGGAGCTCCTACGAGCAGTACTTC. The rearrangement links TRBV5-4 to TRBJ2-7; 7 bases fit TRBD2. CDR3 length equals 15 residues. The germline gives CDR1 SGHNT, CDR2 YYREEE (reference sequence). V was pared by 1 base and J by 0 bases, with 4 bases of the junction left unmatched. Full variable domain (remainder filled in from reference TRBV5-4 and TRBJ2-7): ETGVTQSPTHLIKTRGQQVTLRCSSQSGHNTVSWYQQALGQGPQFIFQYYREEENGRGNFPPRFSGLQFPNYSSELNVNALELDDSALYLCASSLQGGSSYEQYFGPGTRLTVT.